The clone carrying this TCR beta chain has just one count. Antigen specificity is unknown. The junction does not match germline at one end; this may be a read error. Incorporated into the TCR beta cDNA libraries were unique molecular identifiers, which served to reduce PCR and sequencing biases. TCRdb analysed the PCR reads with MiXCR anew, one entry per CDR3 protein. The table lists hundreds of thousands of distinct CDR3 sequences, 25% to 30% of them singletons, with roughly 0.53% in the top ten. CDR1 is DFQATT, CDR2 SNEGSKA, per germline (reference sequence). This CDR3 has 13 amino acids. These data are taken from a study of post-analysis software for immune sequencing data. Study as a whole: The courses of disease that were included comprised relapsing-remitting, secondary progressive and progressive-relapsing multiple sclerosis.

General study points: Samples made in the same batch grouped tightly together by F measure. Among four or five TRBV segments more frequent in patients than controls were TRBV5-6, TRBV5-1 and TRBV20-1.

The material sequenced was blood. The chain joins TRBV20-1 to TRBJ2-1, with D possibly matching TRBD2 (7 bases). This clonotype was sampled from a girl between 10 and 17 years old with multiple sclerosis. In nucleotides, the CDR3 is TGCAGTGCGAGAGGGGGACTAATCGATGAGCAGTTCTTC. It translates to CSARGGLIDEQFF.